A selection of T cell receptor beta chains follows, all from one sample in a study of monozygotic twins with cystic fibrosis. The data were produced by immunoSEQ multiplex PCR, yet TCRdb's version contains in-frame clones alone and is incomplete. Here the sample spans about 25,000 clones, just over 90% being singletons. Material: blood. These receptors were collected from a girl aged 2-10 years with cystic fibrosis. Both conserved end residues are part of each CDR3. A D gene is named only where the DNA matches it firmly. Size values are once, few and many counts, or a class for expanded clones, and some rows have none.

TRBV30	once	TRBD1	TRBJ1-2	CAWSEQQGAWGYTF	TGTGCCTGGAGCGAGCAACAGGGGGCTTGGGGCTACACCTTC
TRBV13	NA	TRBD2	TRBJ2-1	CASSLTSGTYNEQFF	TGTGCCAGCAGCTTGACTAGCGGGACCTACAATGAGCAGTTCTTC
TRBV7-6	NA	NA	TRBJ2-3	CASSLFLGPSLTDTQYF	TGTGCCAGCAGCTTATTTTTGGGTCCATCCCTCACAGATACGCAGTATTTT
TRBV10-3	NA	NA	TRBJ2-7	CAISVRTPYEQYF	TGTGCCATCAGTGTTAGAACTCCCTACGAGCAGTACTTC
TRBV10-3	NA	TRBD2	TRBJ2-2	CAISAPLARNTGELFF	TGTGCCATCAGTGCGCCACTAGCGCGGAACACCGGGGAGCTGTTTTTT
TRBV5-4	once	TRBD2	TRBJ2-5	CASSRAGGREETQYF	TGTGCCAGCAGCCGAGCGGGGGGGCGGGAAGAGACCCAGTACTTC
TRBV9	NA	NA	TRBJ2-3	CASSPQVGGRLFTQYF	TGTGCCAGCAGCCCCCAGGTGGGGGGCAGGCTCTTTACGCAGTATTTT
TRBV5-6	NA	NA	TRBJ1-4	CASSLTGRPNEKLFF	TGTGCCAGCAGCTTGACGGGACGGCCTAATGAAAAACTGTTTTTT
TRBV14	NA	NA	TRBJ1-6	CASSQDYGGNSPLHF	TGTGCCAGCAGCCAAGATTACGGGGGGAATTCACCCCTCCACTTT
TRBV7-9	NA	NA	TRBJ1-2	CASSLLRMGYTF	TGTGCCAGCAGCTTACTCCGTATGGGCTACACCTTC
TRBV5-6	few	NA	TRBJ1-6	CASSLGPDSPLHF	TGTGCCAGCAGCTTAGGACCGGATTCACCCCTCCACTTT
TRBV5-1	NA	NA	TRBJ2-7	CASSLPSALAYEQYF	TGCGCCAGCAGCTTGCCTAGCGCTCTTGCCTACGAGCAGTACTTC
TRBV4-2	NA	NA	TRBJ2-7	CASSQVDSPTTYEQYF	TGTGCCAGCAGCCAAGTAGACAGCCCAACCACCTACGAGCAGTACTTC
TRBV9	NA	NA	TRBJ2-3	CASTGRHSDTQYF	TGTGCCAGCACGGGAAGGCACTCAGATACGCAGTATTTT
TRBV29-1	NA	TRBD2	TRBJ2-4	CSVGGGAVAKNIQYF	TGCAGCGTTGGCGGGGGGGCCGTAGCCAAAAACATTCAGTACTTC
TRBV15	NA	NA	TRBJ2-7	CATSSASYEQYF	TGTGCCACCAGCAGCGCCTCCTACGAGCAGTACTTC
TRBV27	NA	NA	TRBJ1-2	CASSFGVNYGYTF	TGTGCCAGCAGTTTCGGGGTTAACTATGGCTACACCTTC
TRBV18	NA	NA	TRBJ1-1	CASSPGTLAFF	TGTGCCAGCTCTCCCGGGACATTGGCTTTCTTT
TRBV5-6	NA	NA	TRBJ1-1	CASSYPPGPGTEAFF	TGTGCCAGCAGTTACCCTCCAGGGCCGGGGACTGAAGCTTTCTTT
TRBV7-9	NA	NA	TRBJ1-1	CASSFTGTEAFF	TGTGCCAGCAGCTTTACAGGGACTGAAGCTTTCTTT
TRBV15	NA	TRBD1	TRBJ1-1	CATSRDAGGPSEAFF	TGTGCCACCAGCAGAGATGCAGGGGGTCCCAGTGAAGCTTTCTTT
TRBV6-6	NA	NA	TRBJ1-5	CASSNSLDLRPQHF	TGTGCCAGCAGTAATAGCCTCGACCTTCGGCCCCAGCATTTT
TRBV18	once	NA	TRBJ2-3	CASSRGSWTDTQYF	TGTGCCAGCTCACGGGGTAGTTGGACAGATACGCAGTATTTT
TRBV29-1	few	NA	TRBJ1-1	CSVGGLEAFF	TGCAGCGTTGGGGGGCTCGAAGCTTTCTTT
TRBV5-1	NA	TRBD1	TRBJ2-5	CASSPGQGQIQETQYF	TGCGCCAGCAGCCCGGGACAGGGACAAATCCAAGAGACCCAGTACTTC
TRBV19	few	TRBD1	TRBJ1-6	CASSSPRDRDNSPLHF	TGTGCCAGTAGCTCCCCTCGGGACAGGGATAATTCACCCCTCCACTTT
TRBV27	once	NA	TRBJ1-2	CASRAGGQIYGYTF	TGTGCCAGCAGGGCCGGTGGGCAGATCTATGGCTACACCTTC
TRBV6-6	NA	TRBD1	TRBJ1-1	CASSLRGPHEAFF	TGTGCCAGCAGTTTAAGGGGGCCCCATGAAGCTTTCTTT
TRBV5-4	NA	TRBD1	TRBJ1-6	CASSLGTGDSPPHF	TGTGCCAGCAGCTTGGGGACAGGGGATTCACCCCCCCACTTT
TRBV7-9	NA	TRBD1	TRBJ2-3	CASSLGDRVTDTQYF	TGTGCCAGCAGCTTAGGGGACAGGGTCACAGATACGCAGTATTTT
TRBV7-9	NA	TRBD1	TRBJ1-1	CASSFETGETEAFF	TGTGCCAGCAGCTTTGAGACAGGGGAGACTGAAGCTTTCTTT
TRBV9	NA	NA	TRBJ2-5	CASSSVGAGGQETQYF	TGTGCCAGCAGCTCCGTCGGGGCAGGTGGACAAGAGACCCAGTACTTC
TRBV4-3	NA	NA	TRBJ2-5	CASSQLRGQEQYF	TGCGCCAGCAGCCAATTACGGGGGCAGGAACAGTACTTC
TRBV21-1	NA	NA	TRBJ1-6	CASSKAEKGTYNSPLHF	TGTGCCAGCAGCAAAGCCGAAAAAGGGACCTATAATTCACCCCTCCACTTT
TRBV4-1	NA	TRBD1	TRBJ2-7	CASSQTGTGGYEQYF	TGCGCCAGCAGCCAAACCGGGACAGGGGGCTACGAGCAGTACTTC
TRBV2	NA	TRBD1	TRBJ2-7	CASSPGQGAREQYF	TGTGCCAGCAGCCCCGGACAGGGGGCGCGGGAGCAGTACTTC
TRBV6-4	NA	NA	TRBJ1-2	CASSDFYGYTF	TGTGCCAGCAGTGACTTCTATGGCTACACCTTC
TRBV2	once	TRBD1	TRBJ1-2	CASTYKGQVGSFYGYTF	TGTGCCAGCACCTACAAGGGACAGGTGGGCAGCTTTTATGGCTACACCTTC
TRBV5-1	NA	NA	TRBJ1-6	CASSYRDNNSPLHF	TGCGCCAGCAGCTACCGGGACAATAATTCACCCCTCCACTTT
TRBV7-9	NA	TRBD1	TRBJ1-4	CASSEETGTVNEKLFF	TGTGCCAGCAGCGAAGAAACCGGGACAGTTAATGAAAAACTGTTTTTT
TRBV18	NA	TRBD1	TRBJ1-6	CASSPNRGSPLHF	TGTGCCAGCTCACCAAACAGGGGTTCACCCCTCCACTTT